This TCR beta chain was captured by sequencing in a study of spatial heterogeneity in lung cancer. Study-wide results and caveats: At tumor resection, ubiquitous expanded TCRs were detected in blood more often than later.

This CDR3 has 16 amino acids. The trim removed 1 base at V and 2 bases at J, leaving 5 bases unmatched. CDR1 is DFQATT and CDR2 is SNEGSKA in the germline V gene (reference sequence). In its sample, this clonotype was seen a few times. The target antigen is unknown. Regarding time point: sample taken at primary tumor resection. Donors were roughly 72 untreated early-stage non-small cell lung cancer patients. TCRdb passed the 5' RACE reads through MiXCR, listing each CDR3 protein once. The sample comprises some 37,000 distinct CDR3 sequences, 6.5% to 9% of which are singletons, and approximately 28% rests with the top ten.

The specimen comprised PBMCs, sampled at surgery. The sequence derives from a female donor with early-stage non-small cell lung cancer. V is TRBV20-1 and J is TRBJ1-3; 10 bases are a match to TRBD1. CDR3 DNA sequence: TGCAGTGCTAGAGCCTCGGACAGGGGGACTGGAAACACCATATATTTT. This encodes CSARASDRGTGNTIYF.